The sequence of this T cell receptor (beta chain) was determined in a study of T cells in Graves' hyperthyroidism and ophthalmopathy. General study points: Most clonotypes that expanded in the thyroid above 0.001 also showed up in blood. From stable hyperthyroidism, ophthalmopathy was separated by a 13 V-J model.

Amplification of TCR beta CDR3 regions used RNA as the template. An initial round of RT-PCR targeting the TCR CDR3 relied on the HTBI primer set. TCRdb re-called the multiplex PCR reads through MiXCR, storing one row per CDR3 protein. The sample consists of roughly 380,000 distinct CDR3 sequences, about 15% of them appearing once. With 0 bases removed from V and 3 bases from J, the gap between germline ends came to 12 bases. CDR3 length equals 15 residues. Germline V gives CDR1 SGHKS, CDR2 YYEKEE (reference sequence). Orbital computed tomography and thyroid ultrasound, together with serum TRAb and thyroxine and clinical symptoms, were used for diagnoses. Around 10 ml fresh peripheral blood yielded the PBMCs. In its sample, this clonotype was seen many times. Its specificity is not known.

The sequence derives from a woman aged 60-75 years with Graves' hyperthyroidism. This rearrangement joins TRBV5-5 to TRBJ1-2; D unclear. What was sequenced was blood. CDR3 in amino acids: CASSLGGLLYYGYTF. CDR3 bases: TGTGCCAGCAGCTTGGGCGGACTCCTTTACTATGGCTACACCTTC.